Below, one T cell receptor (beta chain) is given with its context. What it binds is unknown. The same CDR3 can be traced to other DNA sequences in this sample. The time point here: time of PML onset. The data belong to a study of multiple sclerosis patients with progressive multifocal leukoencephalopathy. Regarding the study as a whole: Whether JC virus or general immunocompromise explains the findings remained unclear.

Here immunoSEQ multiplex PCR was the method, and the copy in TCRdb shows in-frame clones only, minus some. This table holds about 30,000 clones, more than 75% found once. CDR1 and CDR2 from the germline V gene are SGHDT and YYEEEE. The CDR3 has 18 amino acids. Trimming took 3 bases from V and 4 from J; bases not matched to a gene: 9. This receptor was identified in a human donor with progressive multifocal leukoencephalopathy. The chain employs TRBV5-6 and TRBJ2-6, with 11 bases identical to TRBD1. The sample consisted of PBMCs, taken from a patient treated with natalizumab. The DNA of the CDR3 is TGTGCCAGCAGCTGGGGACAGGGGGGTCTGACAGGGGCCAACGTCCTGACTTTC. Its protein product is CASSWGQGGLTGANVLTF. Drawing the rest from reference TRBV5-6 and TRBJ2-6, the complete variable domain is DAGVTQSPTHLIKTRGQQVTLRCSPKSGHDTVSWYQQALGQGPQFIFQYYEEEERQRGNFPDRFSGHQFPNYSSELNVNALLLGDSALYLCASSWGQGGLTGANVLTFGAGSRLTVL.